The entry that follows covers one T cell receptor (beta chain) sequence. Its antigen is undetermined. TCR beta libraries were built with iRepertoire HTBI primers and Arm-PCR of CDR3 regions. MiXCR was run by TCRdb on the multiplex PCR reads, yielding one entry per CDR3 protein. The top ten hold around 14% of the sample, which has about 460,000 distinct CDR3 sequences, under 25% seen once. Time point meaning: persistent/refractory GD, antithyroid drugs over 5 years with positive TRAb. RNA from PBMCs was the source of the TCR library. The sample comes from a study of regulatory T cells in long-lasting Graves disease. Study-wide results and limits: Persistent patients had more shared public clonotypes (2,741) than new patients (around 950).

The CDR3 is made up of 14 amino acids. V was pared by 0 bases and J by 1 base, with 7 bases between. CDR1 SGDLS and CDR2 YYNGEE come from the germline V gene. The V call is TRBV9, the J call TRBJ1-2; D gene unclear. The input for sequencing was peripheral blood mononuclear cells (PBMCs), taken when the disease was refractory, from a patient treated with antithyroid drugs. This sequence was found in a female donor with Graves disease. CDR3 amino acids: CASSVGGFNYGYTF. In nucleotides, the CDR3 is TGTGCCAGCAGCGTAGGCGGCTTTAACTATGGCTACACCTTC. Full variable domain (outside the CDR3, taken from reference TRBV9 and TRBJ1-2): DSGVTQTPKHLITATGQRVTLRCSPRSGDLSVYWYQQSLDQGLQFLIQYYNGEERAKGNILERFSAQQFPDLHSELNLSSLELGDSALYFCASSVGGFNYGYTFGSGTRLTVV.